This T cell receptor (beta chain) was sequenced during a study of blood T cells in healthy people across ages. Study in general: About one barcoded TCR beta cDNA was captured per two T cells.

This clonotype was seen only a few times. With a J-beta primer mix and a sample-barcoded 5' primer, a second PCR ran about 7 to 12 cycles. A 12-random-nucleotide template-switch adaptor tagged each cDNA molecule. The yield of each sample was at least 2.5 million CDR3-containing paired-end reads. Via MiXCR, TCRdb re-called the 5' RACE reads, giving one row per CDR3 protein. The profile shows some 1,500,000 distinct CDR3 sequences, 42% of them singletons. This TCR came from a young woman in good health. The sample consisted of blood.

The CDR3 region has the DNA TGTGCCAGCAGTGGGCTTCCCAATGGCTACACCTTC. Protein sequence: CASSGLPNGYTF. The chain employs TRBV25-1 and TRBJ1-2; no clear D. The CDR3 contains 12 residues. The germline V gene has CDR1 MGHDK and CDR2 SYGVNS. V shed 4 bases and J shed 6 bases, with 9 bases lying between them.